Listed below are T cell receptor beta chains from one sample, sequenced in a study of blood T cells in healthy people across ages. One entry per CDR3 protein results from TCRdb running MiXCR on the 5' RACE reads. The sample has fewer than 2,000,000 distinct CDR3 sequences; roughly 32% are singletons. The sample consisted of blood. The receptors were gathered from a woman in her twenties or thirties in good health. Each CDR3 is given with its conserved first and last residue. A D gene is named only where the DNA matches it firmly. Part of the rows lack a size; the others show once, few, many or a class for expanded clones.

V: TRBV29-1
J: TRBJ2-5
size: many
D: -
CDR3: CSARPTAETQYF
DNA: TGCAGCGCCCGCCCGACGGCGGAGACCCAGTACTTC

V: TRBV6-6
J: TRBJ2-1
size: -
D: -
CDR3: CASSGITQGLGYNEQFF
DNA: TGTGCCAGCAGCGGGATAACTCAGGGTTTGGGCTACAATGAGCAGTTCTTC

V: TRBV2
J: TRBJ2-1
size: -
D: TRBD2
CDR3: CALRPGLAKPYNEQFF
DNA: TGTGCCCTGAGGCCGGGACTAGCGAAGCCTTACAATGAGCAGTTCTTC

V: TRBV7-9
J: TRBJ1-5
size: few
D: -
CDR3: CASSTTASNQPQHF
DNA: TGTGCCAGCAGCACGACCGCTAGCAATCAGCCCCAGCATTTT

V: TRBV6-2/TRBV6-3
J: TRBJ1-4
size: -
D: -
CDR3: CASSRAGVVDEKLFF
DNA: TGTGCCAGCAGTCGCGCGGGGGTCGTAGATGAAAAACTGTTTTTT

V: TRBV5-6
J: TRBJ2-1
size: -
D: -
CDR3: CASSRIGLSSYNEQFF
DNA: TGTGCCAGCAGCCGAATAGGACTCAGCTCCTACAATGAGCAGTTCTTC

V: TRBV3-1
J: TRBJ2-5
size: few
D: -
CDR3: CASSPPPLSGETQYF
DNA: TGTGCCAGCAGCCCACCCCCCCTCTCGGGAGAGACCCAGTACTTC

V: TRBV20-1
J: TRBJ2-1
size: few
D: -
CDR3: CSARGIGGNYNEQFF
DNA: TGCAGTGCTAGAGGGATCGGCGGGAACTACAATGAGCAGTTCTTC

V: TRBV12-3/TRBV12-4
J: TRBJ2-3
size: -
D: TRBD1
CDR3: CASRPGQGARDTEYF
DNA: TGTGCCAGCAGGCCGGGACAGGGGGCAAGAGATACGGAGTATTTT

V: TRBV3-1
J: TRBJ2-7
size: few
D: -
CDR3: CASSQDTEEQYF
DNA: TGTGCCAGCAGCCAAGATACGGAAGAGCAGTACTTC

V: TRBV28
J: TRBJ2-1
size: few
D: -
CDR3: CASSLDQLMGEQFF
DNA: TGTGCCAGCAGTCTTGACCAACTAATGGGTGAGCAGTTCTTC

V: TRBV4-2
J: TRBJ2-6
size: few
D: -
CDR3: CASSQEGNAGANVLTF
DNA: TGTGCCAGCAGCCAGGAGGGGAATGCTGGGGCCAACGTCCTGACTTTC

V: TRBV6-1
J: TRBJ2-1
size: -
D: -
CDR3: CASSEWGIGEQFF
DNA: TGTGCCAGCAGTGAATGGGGGATCGGAGAGCAGTTCTTC

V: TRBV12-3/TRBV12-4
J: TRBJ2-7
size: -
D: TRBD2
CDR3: CASRSSGALGGEQYF
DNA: TGTGCCAGCAGGTCGAGCGGGGCCCTCGGTGGCGAGCAGTACTTC

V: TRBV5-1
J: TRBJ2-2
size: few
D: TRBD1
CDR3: CASSPRDRKTGELFF
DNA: TGCGCCAGCAGCCCCCGGGACAGGAAAACCGGGGAGCTGTTTTTT

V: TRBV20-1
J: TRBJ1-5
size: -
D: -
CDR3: CSADTGIRNQPQHF
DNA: TGCAGTGCTGATACAGGGATTCGCAATCAGCCCCAGCATTTT

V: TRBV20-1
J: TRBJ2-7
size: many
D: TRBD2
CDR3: CSARAAGNEQYF
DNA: TGCAGTGCTAGAGCAGCGGGAAACGAGCAGTACTTC

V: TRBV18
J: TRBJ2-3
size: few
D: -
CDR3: CASSPFSSTAPTDTQYF
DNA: TGTGCCAGCTCACCATTCTCTTCCACAGCTCCCACAGATACGCAGTATTTT

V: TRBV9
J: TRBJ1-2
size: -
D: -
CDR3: CAGSVGQGTYGYTF
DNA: TGTGCCGGCAGCGTAGGCCAGGGTACCTATGGCTACACCTTC

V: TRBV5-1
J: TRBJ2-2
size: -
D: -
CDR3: CASFKGEQTGELFF
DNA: TGCGCCAGCTTTAAGGGGGAGCAAACCGGGGAGCTGTTTTTT

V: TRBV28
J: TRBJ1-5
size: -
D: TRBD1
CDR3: CASSFRGGYGRGSNQPRHF
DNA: TGTGCCAGCAGTTTCCGTGGAGGATACGGCAGGGGGAGCAATCAGCCCCGGCATTTT

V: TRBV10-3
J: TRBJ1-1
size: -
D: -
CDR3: CAISESQGIYTEAFF
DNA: TGTGCCATCAGTGAGTCTCAGGGAATCTACACTGAAGCTTTCTTT

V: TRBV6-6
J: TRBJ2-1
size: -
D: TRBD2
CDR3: CASRGAGGQFF
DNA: TGTGCCAGCAGGGGAGCGGGAGGACAGTTCTTC

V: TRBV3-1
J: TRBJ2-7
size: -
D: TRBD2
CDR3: CASSQMASGGYEQYF
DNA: TGTGCCAGCAGCCAAATGGCTAGCGGGGGGTACGAGCAGTACTTC

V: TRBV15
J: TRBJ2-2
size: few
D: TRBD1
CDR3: CATSRGQGIAGELFF
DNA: TGTGCCACCAGCAGAGGACAGGGGATAGCCGGGGAGCTGTTTTTT

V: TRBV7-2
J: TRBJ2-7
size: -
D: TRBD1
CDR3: CASSPTVGQSYEQYF
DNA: TGTGCCAGCAGCCCCACAGTGGGACAGTCCTACGAGCAGTACTTC

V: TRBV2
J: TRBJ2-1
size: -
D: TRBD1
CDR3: CASQGVSSYNEQFF
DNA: TGTGCCAGCCAGGGGGTCAGCTCCTACAATGAGCAGTTCTTC

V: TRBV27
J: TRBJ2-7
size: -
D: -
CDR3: CASSQFASYEQYF
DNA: TGTGCCAGCAGTCAGTTTGCTTCCTACGAGCAGTACTTC

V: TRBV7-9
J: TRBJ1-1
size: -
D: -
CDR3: CASSLMGETQAFF
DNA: TGTGCCAGCAGCCTGATGGGGGAGACTCAAGCTTTCTTT

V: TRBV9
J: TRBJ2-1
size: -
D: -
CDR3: CASSTGTPYNEQFF
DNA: TGTGCCAGCAGCACCGGGACCCCTTACAATGAGCAGTTCTTC

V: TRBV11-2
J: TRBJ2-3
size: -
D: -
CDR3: CASSRITRGTDTQYF
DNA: TGTGCCAGCAGCCGCATTACGCGGGGCACAGATACGCAGTATTTT